The table lists the clone carrying this T cell receptor (beta chain) with a count of one. Profiling relied on immunoSEQ multiplex PCR, and the TCRdb table lists in-frame clones only, not all of them. This sample has under 150,000 clones; over 70% occur once, and the top ten carry over 7%. These data come from a study of blood T cell repertoires in COVID-19. On the study more broadly: Both acute and convalescent COVID-19 samples were obtained from the United States, Italy and Spain. Nucleic acid was either cDNA or gDNA, and it came from T cells, B-cell-depleted T cells, or PBMCs.

With 0 bases clipped from V and 7 bases from J, the junction kept 5 bases outside the gene matches. The germline gives CDR1 SGHRS, CDR2 YFSETQ. CDR3 length: 15 amino acids. The TCR sequence derives from a man between 50 and 59 years old with active or convalescent COVID-19. This chain joins TRBV5-1 and TRBJ2-4; 9 bases line up with TRBD2. The sequenced material came from peripheral blood. The chain's CDR3 is CASSLVAGEGNIQYF. Written as DNA, the CDR3 is TGCGCCAGCAGCTTGGTAGCGGGAGAGGGGAACATTCAGTACTTC.